Included here is one T cell receptor beta chain sequence, with context. Antigen specificity is unknown. This CDR3 spans 12 amino acids. After removal of 6 bases from V and 7 bases from J, the junction contained 4 bases not matched to a gene. The germline CDR1 and CDR2 sequences are MDHEN and SYDVKM. Repertoires were generated with immunoSEQ multiplex PCR, while TCRdb's copy carries only in-frame clones and drops some. Among just under 80,000 clones listed, about 91% were seen once. The data belong to a study of a mutant IDH1 vaccine in newly diagnosed glioma. About the research overall: The sex distribution of treated patients was about 62% male and about 38% female, with a mean age of around 40 years.

The time point was: week 5, during vaccination. With topical imiquimod, each dose of the vaccine consisted of 300 ug of mutant IDH1 20-mer peptide. The donors had new WHO grade 3 or 4 astrocytomas; these were IDH1-mutant and ATRX-lost. The chain employs TRBV28 and TRBJ1-2; 8 positions match TRBD1. Sequences were derived from PBMCs, sampled from a glioma patient whose treatment included an IDH1 peptide vaccine. This receptor was obtained from a woman aged 45-65 years with glioma. The CDR3 is CASRRQGAGYTF. Here the CDR3 DNA reads TGTGCCAGCAGGCGGCAGGGGGCTGGCTACACCTTC.